This TCR beta chain was observed in a study of CD8 T cells in ankylosing spondylitis. Study-level points and caveats: One TCR beta motif, made up of 7 or 8 highly homologous variants, appeared characteristic of ankylosing spondylitis blood.

To note about this clonotype: Its antigen remains unidentified.

This CDR3 has 13 amino acids. CDR1 and CDR2 (germline): SGHDT, YYEEEE. V lost 1 base and J lost 3, with 8 bases in between. Using its own MiXCR run on the 5' RACE reads, TCRdb lists one record per CDR3 protein. The sample lists nearly 250,000 distinct CDR3 sequences, around 32% occurring once. The rearrangement uses TRBV5-6 and TRBJ2-7, with D perhaps assigned TRBD1 or TRBD2 (5 bases each). Sequenced input: blood, either unsorted or a sorted T cell fraction (not recorded which). The TCR originated in a male donor with ankylosing spondylitis or in good health (not recorded which). For the CDR3, the DNA is TGTGCCAGCAGCTTGTGGGACGTCTACGAGCAGTACTTC. This gives the protein CASSLWDVYEQYF.